The 21 T cell receptor beta chains reported below all come from one sample, sequenced in a study of T cells in Graves' hyperthyroidism and ophthalmopathy. Amplification of TCR beta CDR3 regions was performed using RNA transcripts as template. Initially, a first-round RT-PCR of the TCR CDR3 employed the HTBI primer set. TCRdb analysed the multiplex PCR reads with MiXCR anew, one entry per CDR3 protein. The table shows 640,000 or so distinct CDR3 sequences, with roughly 14% occurring only once. What was sequenced was blood. The receptors stem from a middle-aged woman with Graves' ophthalmopathy.

This clonotype was detected ten times or more. The rearrangement links TRBV19 to TRBJ1-2; 8 bases align to TRBD1. The CDR3 is 16 residues long. Looked up from germline, CDR1 is LNHDA and CDR2 is SQIVND (reference sequence). The V gene end was trimmed by 3 bases and the J gene end by 2 bases; junction bases not matched to a gene: 8. CDR3 DNA: TGTGCCAGTAGTATCCTCGAGGGACAGGCGAACTATGGCTACACCTTC. Translating gives CASSILEGQANYGYTF. The whole variable domain, filled in from reference TRBV19 and TRBJ1-2, reads DGGITQSPKYLFRKEGQNVTLSCEQNLNHDAMYWYRQDPGQGLRLIYYSQIVNDFQKGDIAEGYSVSREKKESFPLTVTSAQKNPTAFYLCASSILEGQANYGYTFGSGTRLTVV.

In this sample, this clonotype turned up many times. The chain is built from TRBV28 and TRBJ1-6, with TRBD1 identical over 8 bases. V gave up 5 bases and J gave up 8 bases; unmatched junction bases: 17. Germline CDR1 and CDR2: MDHEN and SYDVKM. The CDR3 runs 18 residues. The CDR3 here is CASSRTGRTGKTDSPLHF. The CDR3 DNA sequence: TGTGCCAGCAGTCGAACCGGTAGGACAGGGAAAACAGATTCACCCCTCCACTTT.

This clonotype was detected many times. V usage is TRBV28 and J usage is TRBJ2-2, with 8 bases lining up with TRBD2. Losses at the gene ends were 5 bases for V and 0 bases for J; bases not matched to a gene: 5. This CDR3 comprises 16 residues. Germline V gene data show CDR1 as MDHEN and CDR2 as SYDVKM. The CDR3 here is CASSRGGRPNTGELFF. The CDR3 DNA reads as TGTGCCAGCAGTCGGGGGGGACGGCCGAACACCGGGGAGCTGTTTTTT.

The chain uses TRBV4-2 and TRBJ2-2; 7 bases match TRBD1. Per the germline V gene, CDR1 is LGHNA and CDR2 is YNFKEQ. The CDR3 contains 13 residues. The V segment lost 11 bases and the J segment 2 bases; nucleotides outside the gene matches: 5. The CDR3 loop is CAARDSNTGELFF. The CDR3 region has the DNA TGTGCCGCCCGGGACAGTAACACCGGGGAGCTGTTTTTT.

The chain combines TRBV3-1 with TRBJ2-6; D unresolved. Per germline, CDR1 LGHDT and CDR2 YNNKEL (reference sequence). V was clipped by 5 bases and J by 0 bases, with 5 bases between them. This CDR3 is built from 14 residues. CDR3: CASSTFSGANVLTF. CDR3 coding DNA: TGTGCCAGCAGCACTTTCTCTGGGGCCAACGTCCTGACTTTC.

This clonotype was detected ten times or more. J is TRBJ2-7 and V is TRBV27; D remains unclear. The CDR3 has 14 amino acids. With 0 bases removed from V and 3 bases from J, the gap between germline ends came to 9 bases. From germline, CDR1 is MNHEY and CDR2 SMNVEV (reference sequence). CDR3 sequence (DNA): TGTGCCAGCAGTTTATCGGCAGGAGACTACGAGCAGTACTTC. Its protein is CASSLSAGDYEQYF.

This clonotype was observed at least ten times. The chain employs TRBV6-1 and TRBJ2-2, with D perhaps TRBD1 or TRBD2 (5 bases each). Per the germline V gene, CDR1 is MNHNS and CDR2 is SASEGT. The length of the CDR3 is 16 residues. The V and J ends lost 7 bases and 1 base respectively, with 16 bases between them. CDR3 residues: CASTTQGGLNTGELFF. CDR3 coding DNA: TGTGCCAGCACGACCCAGGGCGGACTGAACACCGGGGAGCTGTTTTTT.

This clonotype appeared a few times. The chain couples TRBV20-1 to TRBJ2-7; 9 bases line up with TRBD1. The CDR3 has 13 residues. V gave up 7 bases and J gave up 2 bases; unmatched junction bases: 6. Per germline, CDR1 DFQATT and CDR2 SNEGSKA (reference sequence). CDR3 coding DNA: TGCAGTGGGGGGACAGGGAATACCTACGAGCAGTACTTC. It yields the protein CSGGTGNTYEQYF.

The rearrangement uses TRBV27 and TRBJ1-1; D unresolved. This CDR3 spans 13 amino acids. With 6 bases removed from V and 4 bases from J, the gap between germline ends came to 12 bases. The germline V gene encodes CDR1 MNHEY and CDR2 SMNVEV (reference sequence). The CDR3 region has the DNA TGTGCCAGCAGCCCCAACTGGAGCACTGAAGCTTTCTTT. It is translated as CASSPNWSTEAFF.

The chain has TRBV20-1 and TRBJ1-1, with D perhaps TRBD1 (5 bases). The V end lost 6 bases, the J end lost 3 bases, and 20 bases lay between the germline ends. Germline assignment: CDR1 DFQATT and CDR2 SNEGSKA (reference sequence). This CDR3 is built from 15 residues. CDR3 nucleotides: TGCAGTGCCGACGGGACGGGGAGCGGGGACACTGAAGCTTTCTTT. The encoded protein is CSADGTGSGDTEAFF.

In this sample, this clonotype turned up many times. The gene calls are TRBV12-3 or TRBV12-4 and TRBJ1-5; D might be TRBD1 (5 bases). This CDR3 comprises 13 residues. Trimming removed 5 bases from V and 9 bases from J, with 14 bases in between. The CDR3 loop is CASSVTGAGPQHF. CDR3 DNA: TGTGCCAGCAGTGTCACAGGTGCAGGGCCCCAGCATTTT.

This clonotype showed up many times. This chain connects TRBV28 to TRBJ2-5; TRBD2 agrees at 12 bases. This CDR3 spans 16 amino acids. Trimming took 7 bases from V and 5 from J; bases not matched to a gene: 11. Per the germline V gene, CDR1 is MDHEN and CDR2 is SYDVKM. The CDR3 reads CASNVLLAGGWETQYF. CDR3 in DNA: TGTGCCAGCAACGTCCTACTAGCGGGAGGATGGGAGACCCAGTACTTC.

This clonotype appeared a few times. The chain combines TRBV6-2 or TRBV6-3 with TRBJ1-5; D perhaps matches TRBD1 (6 bases). This CDR3 region has 18 residues. Germline-derived CDR1 and CDR2 are MNHEY and SVGEGT. The V gene lost 2 bases and the J gene lost 0 bases, with 17 bases spanning the gap. This CDR3 is CASSYMGSGGLSNQPQHF. The CDR3 nucleotides read TGTGCCAGCAGTTACATGGGGTCGGGGGGGCTTAGCAATCAGCCCCAGCATTTT.

The CDR3 protein is CSARDSAGNYGYTF. Here the CDR3 DNA reads TGCAGTGCTAGAGATTCGGCAGGAAACTATGGCTACACCTTC. The chain couples TRBV20-1 to TRBJ1-2; D remains unclear. V lost 0 bases and J 2 bases, leaving 10 bases between the germline ends. The CDR3 is made up of 14 amino acids. The V gene's germline CDR1 is DFQATT and CDR2 SNEGSKA (reference sequence).

The chain joins TRBV11-2 to TRBJ1-1, with 9 bases aligning to TRBD1. The trim removed 4 bases at V and 3 bases at J, leaving 9 bases unmatched. The CDR3 spans 16 residues. Germline CDR1 reads SGHAT; CDR2 reads FQNNGV. CDR3 in amino acids: CASSSLGQGVDTEAFF. The CDR3 DNA follows: TGTGCCAGCAGCTCCCTGGGACAGGGAGTTGACACTGAAGCTTTCTTT.

At least ten counts were recorded for this clonotype. V is TRBV20-1 and J is TRBJ1-3; no clear D gene. CDR3 length equals 14 residues. Germline CDR1 DFQATT, CDR2 SNEGSKA (reference sequence). The V end was cut by 0 bases, the J end by 0 bases, with 6 bases between. The CDR3 region is CSARDVVSGNTIYF. DNA for the CDR3: TGCAGTGCTAGAGACGTCGTCTCTGGAAACACCATATATTTT.

Many counts were recorded for this clonotype. The chain joins TRBV6-5 to TRBJ1-1; D gene uncertain. The V end lost 0 bases, the J end lost 10 bases, and 21 bases lay between the germline ends. Germline CDR1 is MNHEY and CDR2 is SVGAGI. This CDR3 region has 16 residues. The CDR3 spells CASSYSRPTEGFRAFF. The CDR3 DNA is TGTGCCAGCAGTTACTCGAGACCAACCGAAGGCTTTAGAGCTTTCTTT.

This chain links TRBV6-1 with TRBJ1-1; D unresolved. The CDR3 runs to 13 residues. Germline lookup yields CDR1 MNHNS and CDR2 SASEGT. V dropped 8 bases and J dropped 0 bases, with 10 bases sitting between them. CDR3 sequence (DNA): TGTGCCAGCTTGGCCTTTATGAACACTGAAGCTTTCTTT. Encoded protein: CASLAFMNTEAFF.

This clonotype was counted at least ten times. CDR3 sequence (DNA): TGTGCCAGCAGTTACTGGACAGGGGGTGCCTATGGCTACACCTTC. Encoded protein: CASSYWTGGAYGYTF. The rearrangement links TRBV6-5 to TRBJ1-2; 10 bases agree with TRBD1. Per germline, CDR1 MNHEY and CDR2 SVGAGI. V lost 1 base and J lost 4; bases outside the gene matches: 3. The CDR3 is 15 amino acids.

This clonotype was counted at least ten times. The chain joins TRBV24-1 to TRBJ2-5, with a weak D call TRBD1 (5 bases). CDR1 KGHDR and CDR2 SFDVKD come from the germline V gene. Trimming removed 0 bases from V and 5 bases from J, with 9 bases in between. This CDR3 comprises 14 residues. Here the CDR3 reads CATSDLAQAETQYF. DNA of the CDR3: TGTGCCACCAGTGATTTGGCACAGGCCGAGACCCAGTACTTC.

This clonotype was picked up many times. The chain is built from TRBV6-1 and TRBJ2-2; the D is unclear. V lost 7 bases, J lost 5 bases, and 11 bases lay in between. CDR1 MNHNS and CDR2 SASEGT come from the germline V gene. CDR3 length equals 13 residues. The CDR3 spells CASTRKETGELFF. CDR3 bases: TGTGCCAGCACCAGGAAGGAGACCGGGGAGCTGTTTTTT.